This T cell receptor beta chain is from a study of OX40 agonist ivuxolimab in advanced cancers. Study-wide context: Ivuxolimab was a fully human IgG2 agonistic monoclonal antibody targeting the costimulatory receptor OX40 (CD134). The dose-escalation cohort was approximately 83% male with a mean age of roughly 62 years, ranging from roughly 23 to 90. Peripheral TCRbeta sequencing aimed to test whether ivuxolimab altered TCR sequence diversity and caused clonal T-cell expansion. Intravenous ivuxolimab was administered to patients every 2 weeks at six dose levels: 0.01, 0.1, 0.3, 1.5, 3 and 10 mg/kg. Prior anti-PD-1, anti-PD-L1 or anti-CTLA-4 therapy was permitted, and checkpoint inhibitors had been received by 40% to 50% of dose-escalation patients. Partial responses occurred in three dose-escalation patients: two with cutaneous melanoma and one with hepatocellular carcinoma. Of the roughly 50 dose-escalation patients, hepatocellular carcinoma was present in around 19, melanoma in approximately 15, renal cell carcinoma in 9 and head and neck cancer in 9. The paper covers the monotherapy dose-escalation part of the phase I ivuxolimab trial, which included N of about 50 patients. What the work shows at the level of the full study, not this receptor alone: Low levels of normalized T-cell clonal expansion were also shown by some nonresponding patients. In the 0.1-3.0 mg/kg groups, partial responders had among the lowest normalized peripheral clonal expansion, particularly in CD8+ T cells. The antigen specificity of the clonally expanded peripheral T cells was not determined. After ivuxolimab, more expanded clones were found on average in CD8+ T cells than in CD4+ T cells. At doses of 0.1 to 3.0 mg/kg, clonal expansion of both CD4+ and CD8+ T cells in blood was seen between baseline and week 6.

To sequence the TCRbeta CDR3 region, genomic DNA was isolated from the sorted cells. The immunoSEQ Assay was used for sequencing of TCRbeta CDR3 regions. The clones in this table, taken by TCRdb from immuneACCESS, are in-frame only. Not every clone is retained; where verified, under half of the shortfall comes from an unresolved V gene, and the cause of the rest is unknown. This sample is represented by around 60,000 clones; 84% of them were singletons. Roughly 2.4% of the sample rests with the top ten. Patients with autoimmune disease history or receiving systemic immunosuppression were excluded from the trial. Peripheral blood for TCR sequencing was drawn from every dose cohort at baseline, at cycle 4 day 1 and at cycle 7 day 1. Samples came from an open-label, multicenter, first-in-human phase I dose-escalation trial of ivuxolimab. Adults with locally advanced or metastatic head and neck squamous cell, hepatocellular, melanoma or renal cell carcinoma were enrolled in the trial. Before TCR sequencing, CD4+ and CD8+ T cells were separately sorted from peripheral blood.

To note about this clone: There is no known antigen for this receptor. No base quality values were provided; no much bigger clone lies one nucleotide off.

Looking up the germline V gene yields CDR1 SGHRS and CDR2 YFSETQ. The CDR3 runs 14 residues from the cysteine to the phenylalanine. Only CDR3 DNA remains: 42 bases, in frame from the first base. Trimming takes 3 bases off V and 6 bases off J; junction bases not matched to a gene: 2. The sequencing used CD4+ or CD8+ T cells sorted from blood, collected in a trial of the OX40 agonist ivuxolimab. This receptor chain uses TRBV5-1 and TRBJ2-1; 11 nucleotides in the junction match TRBD2. The TCR was taken from an adult with an advanced solid tumor such as melanoma, head and neck, liver or kidney cancer. CDR3 region: CASSWGLAVNEQFF. The nucleotide sequence reads as follows: TGCGCCAGCAGCTGGGGACTAGCGGTCAATGAGCAGTTCTTC.